The 6 T cell receptor beta chains in this list originate from one sample, sequenced in a study of CD8+ T cells in alopecia areata. Once RNA had been extracted, it was reverse transcribed into cDNA to act as the sequencing template. Libraries were prepared by immunoSEQ multiplex PCR; TCRdb keeps only in-frame clonotypes and omits some of them. The profile covers 200,000 to 300,000 clones, none occurring a single time. The study sorted pooled cutaneous lymph node cells by CD4, CD8alpha, NKG2D, NKG2ACE and other markers. Source material: CD4+ T cells sorted from a lymph node. The receptor set was obtained from a C3H/HeJ mouse with alopecia areata. The MHC haplotype of the strain is H2-k.

This clone has only a few counts. Gene names denote mouse genes. Read coverage stops 3 residues before the CDR3 terminus; the germline J gene supplies the remainder. J is TRBJ1-6 and V is TRBV19; D might be TRBD1 (6 bases). TRBJ1-6 is an ORF, and what it does is uncertain. Trimming cost V 4 bases and J 5 bases, with 13 bases left between them. This CDR3 is built from 15 residues. Germline CDR1 and CDR2: FNHDT and SITEND (reference sequence). CDR3 loop: CASSSRDNNNSPLYF. The sequenced part of the CDR3 DNA is TGTGCCAGCAGTTCAAGGGACAACAATAATTCGCCC.

For this clone: Gene names and germline match the mouse. The sequenced fragment ends 4 residues before the CDR3 boundary, so the rest is inferred from the germline J gene. The rearrangement joins TRBV13-1 to TRBJ2-3; D may be TRBD2 (5 bases). From germline, CDR1 is NSHNY and CDR2 SYGAGN. Deletions cut 3 bases from V and 1 base from J, with 6 bases between. The CDR3 loop spans 13 amino acids. CDR3 sequence: CASSALGAETLYF. Incomplete CDR3 DNA: TGTGCCAGCAGTGCACTGGGTGCAGAA.

This clone has at least ten counts. All gene names here are mouse names. This sample also contains other DNA sequences that code for the same CDR3. The chain's CDR3 is CASSIGGDEQYF. The covered CDR3 bases are TGTGCCAGCAGTATAGGGGGGGAT. The V call is TRBV19, the J call TRBJ2-7, with TRBD2 as a possible D gene (6 bases). The read terminates 4 residues before the CDR3 end, so the remaining end is supplied by the germline J gene. Germline CDR1 and CDR2: FNHDT and SITEND (reference sequence). The CDR3 has 12 residues.

Points on this clone: Gene labels here are mouse ones. The CDR3 end falls 4 residues outside the read, so it is completed with the germline J gene. Other DNA sequences within the sample encode an identical CDR3. The V and J genes are TRBV2 and TRBJ2-3, with D perhaps TRBD1 (6 bases). The ends were cut back, 0 bases at V and 0 bases at J, with 7 bases in the middle. The germline V gene encodes CDR1 LGHNA and CDR2 YSYQKL. CDR3 length: 15 residues. CDR3 sequence: CASSQDRGSAETLYF. CDR3 bases read: TGTGCCAGCAGCCAAGACAGGGGAAGTGCAGAA.

Only a few counts were recorded for this clone. Genes and germline are mouse. Coverage ceases 3 residues before the CDR3 finishes, and the germline J gene fills in the end. This sample also contains other DNA sequences that code for the same CDR3. This chain joins TRBV31 and TRBJ1-6, with a tentative D call TRBD1 (6 bases). TRBJ1-6 is assigned to the ORF class and has an uncertain function. The CDR3 is made up of 14 amino acids. V dropped 0 bases and J dropped 3 bases, with 6 bases sitting between them. From germline, CDR1 is GKSSPN and CDR2 SITVG. The CDR3 reads CAWSLGGYNSPLYF. The covered CDR3 bases are TGTGCCTGGAGTCTAGGGGGCTATAATTCGCCC.

The sample holds a few counts of this clone. Gene names denote mouse genes. The sequence runs out 4 residues before the end of the CDR3; the remainder is reconstructed from the germline J gene. This chain uses TRBV19 with TRBJ2-2; a weak D match, TRBD1 (6 bases). Per germline, CDR1 FNHDT and CDR2 SITEND (reference sequence). The V end was cut by 5 bases, the J end by 3 bases, with 11 bases between. This CDR3 has 14 amino acids. CDR3 DNA, as far as it was read: TGTGCCAGCAGATCCCCAGGGGACACCGGG. Residues: CASRSPGDTG. The complete CDR3 reads CASRSPGDTGQLYF. The full variable domain, with the rest looked up from reference TRBV19 and TRBJ2-2, is GGIITQTPKFLIGQEGQKLTLKCQQNFNHDTMYWYRQDSGKGLRLIYYSITENDLQKGDLSEGYDASREKKSSFSLTVTSAQKNEMAVFLCASRSPGDTGQLYFGEGSKLTVL.